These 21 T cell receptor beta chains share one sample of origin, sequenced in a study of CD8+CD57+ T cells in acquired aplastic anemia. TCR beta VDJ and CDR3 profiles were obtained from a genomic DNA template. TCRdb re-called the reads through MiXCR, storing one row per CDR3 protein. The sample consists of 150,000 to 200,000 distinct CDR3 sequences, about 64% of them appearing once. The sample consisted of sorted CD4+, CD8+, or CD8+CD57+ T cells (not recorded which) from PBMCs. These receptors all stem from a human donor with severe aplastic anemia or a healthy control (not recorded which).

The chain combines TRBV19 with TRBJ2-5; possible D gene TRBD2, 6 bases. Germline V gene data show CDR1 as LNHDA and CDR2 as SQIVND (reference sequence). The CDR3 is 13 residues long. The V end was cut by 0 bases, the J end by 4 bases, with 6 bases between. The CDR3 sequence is CASSIDGGETQYF. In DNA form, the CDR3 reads TGTGCCAGTAGTATAGACGGGGGAGAGACCCAGTACTTC.

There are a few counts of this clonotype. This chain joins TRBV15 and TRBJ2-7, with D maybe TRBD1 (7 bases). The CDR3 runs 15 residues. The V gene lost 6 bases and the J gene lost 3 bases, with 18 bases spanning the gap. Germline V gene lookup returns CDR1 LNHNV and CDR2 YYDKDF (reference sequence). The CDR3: CATSPRGDSLYEQYF. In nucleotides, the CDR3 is TGTGCCACCAGTCCGAGGGGGGACAGTCTCTACGAGCAGTACTTC.

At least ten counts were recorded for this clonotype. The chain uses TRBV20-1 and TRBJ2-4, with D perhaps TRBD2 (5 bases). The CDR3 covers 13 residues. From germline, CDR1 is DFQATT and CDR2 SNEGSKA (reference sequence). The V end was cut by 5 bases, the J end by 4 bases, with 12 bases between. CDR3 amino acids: CSAVGWEKNIQYF. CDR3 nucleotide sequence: TGCAGTGCTGTAGGGTGGGAGAAAAACATTCAGTACTTC.

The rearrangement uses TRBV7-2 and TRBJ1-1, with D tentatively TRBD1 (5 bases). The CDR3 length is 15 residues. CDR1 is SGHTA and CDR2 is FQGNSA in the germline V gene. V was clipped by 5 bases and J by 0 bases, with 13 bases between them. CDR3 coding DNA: TGTGCCAGCAGCCCTGGACAAACGCTGAACACTGAAGCTTTCTTT. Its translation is CASSPGQTLNTEAFF. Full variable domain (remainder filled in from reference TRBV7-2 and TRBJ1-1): GAGVSQSPSNKVTEKGKDVELRCDPISGHTALYWYRQSLGQGLEFLIYFQGNSAPDKSGLPSDRFSAERTGGSVSTLTIQRTQQEDSAVYLCASSPGQTLNTEAFFGQGTRLTVV.

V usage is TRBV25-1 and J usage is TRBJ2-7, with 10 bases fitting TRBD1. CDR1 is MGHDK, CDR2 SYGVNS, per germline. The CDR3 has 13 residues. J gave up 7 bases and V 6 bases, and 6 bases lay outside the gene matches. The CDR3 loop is CASSLRTGGEQYF. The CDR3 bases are TGTGCCAGCAGCCTCCGGACAGGGGGAGAGCAGTACTTC.

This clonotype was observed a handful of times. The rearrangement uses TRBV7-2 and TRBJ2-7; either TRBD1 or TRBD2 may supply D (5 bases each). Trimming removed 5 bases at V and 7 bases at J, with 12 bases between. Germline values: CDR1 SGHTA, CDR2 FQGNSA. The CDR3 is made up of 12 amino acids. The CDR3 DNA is TGTGCCAGCAGCCCGGGACGCGGGGAGCAGTACTTC. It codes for CASSPGRGEQYF.

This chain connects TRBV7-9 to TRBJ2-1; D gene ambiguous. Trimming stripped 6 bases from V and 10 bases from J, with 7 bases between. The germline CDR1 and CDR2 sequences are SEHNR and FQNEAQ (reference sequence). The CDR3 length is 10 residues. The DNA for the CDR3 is TGTGCCAGCAGTCAGTACGAGCAGTTCTTC. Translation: CASSQYEQFF.

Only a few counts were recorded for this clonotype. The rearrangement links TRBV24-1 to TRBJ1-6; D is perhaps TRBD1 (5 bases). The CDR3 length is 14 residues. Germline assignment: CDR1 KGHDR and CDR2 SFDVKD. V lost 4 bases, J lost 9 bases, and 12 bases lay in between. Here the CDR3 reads CATSEAGLGSPLHF. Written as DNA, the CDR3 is TGTGCCACCAGTGAGGCAGGGCTAGGTTCACCCCTCCACTTT.

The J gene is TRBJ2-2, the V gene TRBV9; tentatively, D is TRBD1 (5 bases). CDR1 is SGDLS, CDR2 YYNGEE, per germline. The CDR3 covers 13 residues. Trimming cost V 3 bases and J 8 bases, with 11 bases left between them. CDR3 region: CASSAQGMGELFF. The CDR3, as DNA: TGTGCCAGCAGCGCCCAGGGTATGGGGGAGCTGTTTTTT. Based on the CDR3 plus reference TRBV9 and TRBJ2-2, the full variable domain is DSGVTQTPKHLITATGQRVTLRCSPRSGDLSVYWYQQSLDQGLQFLIQYYNGEERAKGNILERFSAQQFPDLHSELNLSSLELGDSALYFCASSAQGMGELFFGEGSRLTVL.

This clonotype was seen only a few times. The CDR3 bases are TGTGCCAGCAGATCCCCCCCTTACGAGCAGTACTTC. Protein sequence: CASRSPPYEQYF. The chain recombines TRBV7-2 with TRBJ2-7; D is unclear. CDR3 length: 12 residues. Germline loops: CDR1 SGHTA, CDR2 FQGNSA. V shed 6 bases and J shed 4 bases, with 10 bases lying between them.

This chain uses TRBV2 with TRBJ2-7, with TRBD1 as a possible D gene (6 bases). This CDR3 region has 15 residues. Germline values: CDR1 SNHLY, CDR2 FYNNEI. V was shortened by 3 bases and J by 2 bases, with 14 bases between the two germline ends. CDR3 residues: CASSDFRRGAYEQYF. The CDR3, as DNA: TGTGCCAGCAGTGATTTCCGCAGGGGAGCCTACGAGCAGTACTTC.

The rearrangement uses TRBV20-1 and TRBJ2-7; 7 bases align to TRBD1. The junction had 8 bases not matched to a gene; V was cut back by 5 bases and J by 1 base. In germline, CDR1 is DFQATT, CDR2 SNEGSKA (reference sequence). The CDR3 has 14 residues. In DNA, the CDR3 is TGCAGTGCTGCAAGACAGGGACGATCCTACGAGCAGTACTTC. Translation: CSAARQGRSYEQYF.

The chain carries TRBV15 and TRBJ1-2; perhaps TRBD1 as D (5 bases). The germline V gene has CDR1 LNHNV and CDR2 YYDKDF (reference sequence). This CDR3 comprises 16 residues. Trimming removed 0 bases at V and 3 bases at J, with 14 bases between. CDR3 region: CATSRDSREGHYGYTF. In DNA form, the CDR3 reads TGTGCCACCAGCAGAGATTCCAGGGAGGGGCACTATGGCTACACCTTC.

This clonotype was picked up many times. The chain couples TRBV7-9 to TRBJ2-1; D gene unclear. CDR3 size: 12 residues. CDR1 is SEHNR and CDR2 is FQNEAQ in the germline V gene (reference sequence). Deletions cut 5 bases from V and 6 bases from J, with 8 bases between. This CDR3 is CASSTWANEQFF. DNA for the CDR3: TGTGCCAGCAGCACCTGGGCCAATGAGCAGTTCTTC.

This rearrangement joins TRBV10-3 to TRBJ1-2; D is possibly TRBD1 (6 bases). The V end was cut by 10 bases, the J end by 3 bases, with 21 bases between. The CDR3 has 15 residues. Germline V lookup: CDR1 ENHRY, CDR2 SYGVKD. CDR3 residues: CASMDWGQGDYGYTF. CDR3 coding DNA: TGTGCCAGCATGGATTGGGGGCAAGGAGACTATGGCTACACCTTC.

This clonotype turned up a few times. CDR3 in DNA: TGTGCCATCAGTGACGCCGGGGAGCTGTTTTTT. It encodes CAISDAGELFF. The rearrangement joins TRBV10-3 to TRBJ2-2; D not certain. CDR1 is ENHRY and CDR2 is SYGVKD in the germline V gene. Trimming pared 3 bases from V and 6 bases from J, leaving 2 bases between. This CDR3 has 11 residues.

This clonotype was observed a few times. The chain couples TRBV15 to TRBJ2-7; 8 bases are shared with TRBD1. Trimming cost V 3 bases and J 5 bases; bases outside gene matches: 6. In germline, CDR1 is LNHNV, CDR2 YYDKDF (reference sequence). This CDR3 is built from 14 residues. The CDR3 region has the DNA TGTGCCACCAGCAGGAACGACAGGGGCCACGAGCAGTACTTC. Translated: CATSRNDRGHEQYF.

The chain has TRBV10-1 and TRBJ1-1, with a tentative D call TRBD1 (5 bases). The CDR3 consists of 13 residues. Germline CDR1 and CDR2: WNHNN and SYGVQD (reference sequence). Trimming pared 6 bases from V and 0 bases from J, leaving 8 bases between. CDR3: CASSEGLNTEAFF. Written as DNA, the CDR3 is TGCGCCAGCAGCGAGGGACTGAACACTGAAGCTTTCTTT.

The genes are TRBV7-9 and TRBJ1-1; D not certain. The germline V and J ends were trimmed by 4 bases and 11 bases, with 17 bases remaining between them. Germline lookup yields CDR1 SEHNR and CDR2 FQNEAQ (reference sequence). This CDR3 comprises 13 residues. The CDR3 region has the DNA TGTGCCAGCAGCTATATGGGCCTTACGGGGGCTTTCTTT. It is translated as CASSYMGLTGAFF.

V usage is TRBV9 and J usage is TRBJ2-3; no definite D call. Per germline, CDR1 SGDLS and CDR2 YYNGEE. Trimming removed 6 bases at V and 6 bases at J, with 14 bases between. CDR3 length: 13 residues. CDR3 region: CASTRAKGDTQYF. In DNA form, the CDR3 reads TGTGCCAGCACCCGGGCCAAAGGGGATACGCAGTATTTT. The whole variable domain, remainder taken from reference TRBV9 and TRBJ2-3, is DSGVTQTPKHLITATGQRVTLRCSPRSGDLSVYWYQQSLDQGLQFLIQYYNGEERAKGNILERFSAQQFPDLHSELNLSSLELGDSALYFCASTRAKGDTQYFGPGTRLTVL.

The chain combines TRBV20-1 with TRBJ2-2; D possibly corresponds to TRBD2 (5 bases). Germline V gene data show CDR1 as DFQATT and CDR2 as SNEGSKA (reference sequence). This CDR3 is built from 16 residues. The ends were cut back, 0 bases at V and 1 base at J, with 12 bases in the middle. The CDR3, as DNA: TGCAGTGCTAGAGATACCCGTCGGGGGAACACCGGGGAGCTGTTTTTT. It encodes CSARDTRRGNTGELFF.